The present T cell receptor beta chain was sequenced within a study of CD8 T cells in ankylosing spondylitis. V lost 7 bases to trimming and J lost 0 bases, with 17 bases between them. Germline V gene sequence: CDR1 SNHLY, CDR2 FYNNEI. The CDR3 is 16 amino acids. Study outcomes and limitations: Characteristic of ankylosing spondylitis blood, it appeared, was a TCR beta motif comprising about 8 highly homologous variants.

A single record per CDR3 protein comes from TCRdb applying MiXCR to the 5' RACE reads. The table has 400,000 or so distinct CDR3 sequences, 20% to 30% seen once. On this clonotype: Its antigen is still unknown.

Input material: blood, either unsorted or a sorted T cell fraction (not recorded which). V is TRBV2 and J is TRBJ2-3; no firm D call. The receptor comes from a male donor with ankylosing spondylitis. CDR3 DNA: TGTGCCAGCAAGGTCTGGGCAGACACTAGCACAGATACGCAGTATTTT. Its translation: CASKVWADTSTDTQYF. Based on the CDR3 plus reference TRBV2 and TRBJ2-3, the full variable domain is EPEVTQTPSHQVTQMGQEVILRCVPISNHLYFYWYRQILGQKVEFLVSFYNNEISEKSEIFDDQFSVERPDGSNFTLKIRSTKLEDSAMYFCASKVWADTSTDTQYFGPGTRLTVL.